This entry lists 5 T cell receptor beta chains sequenced from one sample in a study of T-cell reconstitution after alpha-beta-depleted transplantation in children. Construction of the TCRbeta library involved unique molecular identifiers. TCRdb analysed the PCR reads with MiXCR anew, one entry per CDR3 protein. The sample has around 200,000 distinct CDR3 sequences; 11% are singletons. The specimen comprised PBMCs, sampled before TCRalphabeta/CD19-depleted stem cell transplant. These receptors all stem from a child younger than two with acute myeloid leukemia, due to receive a stem cell transplant.

This clonotype was seen repeatedly, ten times or more. This chain links TRBV5-1 with TRBJ2-4, with D possibly TRBD1 on 5 matching bases. Trimming left V 0 bases short and J 6 bases short, with 10 bases between. The CDR3 has 14 amino acids. The V gene's germline CDR1 is SGHRS and CDR2 YFSETQ. The DNA of the CDR3 is TGCGCCAGCAGCTTGGACAGGTCAGGAAACATTCAGTACTTC. This sequence encodes CASSLDRSGNIQYF.

Comment on this clonotype: Possible read error: a much larger clone is one base away. The chain combines TRBV12-3 or TRBV12-4 with TRBJ2-5, with D maybe TRBD2 (5 bases). The CDR3 extends over 13 amino acids. The chain's CDR3 is CASSFSGWETPYF. The CDR3 coding sequence is TGTGCCAGCAGTTTCTCCGGGTGGGAGACCCCGTACTTC.

This clonotype came up many times. The V and J genes are TRBV6-6 and TRBJ2-2; D not certain. The length of the CDR3 is 12 residues. V was cut by 6 bases and J by 5 bases, with 7 bases left in between. The germline CDR1 and CDR2 sequences are MNHNY and SVGAGI (reference sequence). DNA of the CDR3: TGTGCCAGCAGATCTTATACCGGGGAGCTGTTTTTT. Its protein product is CASRSYTGELFF.

This clonotype was counted ten times or more. The J gene is TRBJ2-2, the V gene TRBV12-3 or TRBV12-4; TRBD2 is a possible D gene (5 bases). V dropped 8 bases and J dropped 1 base, with 8 bases sitting between them. There are 13 residues in the CDR3. CDR3 sequence reads: CASFGGNTGELFF. Written as DNA, the CDR3 is TGTGCCAGCTTTGGAGGGAACACCGGGGAGCTGTTTTTT.

In its sample, this clonotype was seen many times. The CDR3 DNA reads as TGTGCCAGTCCCGGGGGCGCAGGGGCCAACGTCCTGACTTTC. This gives the protein CASPGGAGANVLTF. V usage is TRBV28 and J usage is TRBJ2-6; D might be TRBD1 or TRBD2, each matching 6 bases. The CDR3 length is 14 residues. Germline V lookup: CDR1 MDHEN, CDR2 SYDVKM. V was clipped by 9 bases and J by 4 bases, with 13 bases between them.